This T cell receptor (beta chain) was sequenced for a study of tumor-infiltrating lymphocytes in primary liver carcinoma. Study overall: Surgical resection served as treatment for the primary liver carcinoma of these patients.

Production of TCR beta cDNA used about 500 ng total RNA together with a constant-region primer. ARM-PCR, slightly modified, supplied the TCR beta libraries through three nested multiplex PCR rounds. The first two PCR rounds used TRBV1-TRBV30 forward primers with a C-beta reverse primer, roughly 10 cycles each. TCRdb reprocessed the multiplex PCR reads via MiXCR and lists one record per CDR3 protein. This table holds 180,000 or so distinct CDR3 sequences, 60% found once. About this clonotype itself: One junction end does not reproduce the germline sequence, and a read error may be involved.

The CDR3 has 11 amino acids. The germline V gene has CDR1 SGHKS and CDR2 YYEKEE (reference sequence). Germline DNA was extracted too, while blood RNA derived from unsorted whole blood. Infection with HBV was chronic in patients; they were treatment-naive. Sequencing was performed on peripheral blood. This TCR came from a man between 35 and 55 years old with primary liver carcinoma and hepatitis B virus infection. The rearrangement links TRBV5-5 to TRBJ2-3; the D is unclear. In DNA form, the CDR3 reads TGTGCCGGCAGCTTGGAAGATACGCAGTATTTT. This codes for CAGSLEDTQYF.